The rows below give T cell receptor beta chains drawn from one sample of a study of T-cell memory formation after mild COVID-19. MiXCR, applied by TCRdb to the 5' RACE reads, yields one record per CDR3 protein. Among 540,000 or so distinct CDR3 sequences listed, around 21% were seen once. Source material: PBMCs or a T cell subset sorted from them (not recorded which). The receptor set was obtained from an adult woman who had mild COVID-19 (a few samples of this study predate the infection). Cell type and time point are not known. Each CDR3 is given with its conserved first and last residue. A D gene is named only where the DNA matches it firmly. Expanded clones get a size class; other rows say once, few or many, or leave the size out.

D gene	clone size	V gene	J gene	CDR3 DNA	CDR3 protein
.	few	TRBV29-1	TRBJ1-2	TGCAGCGTTGAACAAAGCTGGGGGAGTGAAGGCTACACCTTC	CSVEQSWGSEGYTF
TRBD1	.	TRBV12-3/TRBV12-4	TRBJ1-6	TGTGCCAGCAGCTTAGAGGGGGCTTCTAATTCACCCCTCCACTTT	CASSLEGASNSPLHF
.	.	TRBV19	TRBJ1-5	TGTGCCAGTAGTATAGACCGGGGGAGAAATCAGCCCCAGCATTTT	CASSIDRGRNQPQHF
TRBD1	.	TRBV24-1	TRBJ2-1	TGTGCCACCAGTGATCAAAGACAGGGGTCCTCCTACAATGAGCAGTTCTTC	CATSDQRQGSSYNEQFF
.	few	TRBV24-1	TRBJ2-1	TGTGCCACCGCCCTCTACAATGAGCAGTTCTTC	CATALYNEQFF
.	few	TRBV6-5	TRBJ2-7	TGTGCCAGCAGTTACGCCGTCTGGGGGGCCTACGAGCAGTACTTC	CASSYAVWGAYEQYF
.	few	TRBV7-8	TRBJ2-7	TGTGCCAGCAGCACCACCGACCCCGGAGGCTACGAGCAGTACTTC	CASSTTDPGGYEQYF
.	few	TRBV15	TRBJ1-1	TGTGCCACCAGCAGAGATCGGACTGAAGCTTTCTTT	CATSRDRTEAFF
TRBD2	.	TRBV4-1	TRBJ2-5	TGCGCCAGCAGCCAGTCTAGCGGGGAAGAGACCCAGTACTTC	CASSQSSGEETQYF
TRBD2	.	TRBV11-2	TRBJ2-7	TGTGCCAGCAGCGCATCTAGCGGGGGAGATTACGAGCAGTACTTC	CASSASSGGDYEQYF
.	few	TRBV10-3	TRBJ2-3	TGTGCCATCAGGCAAACCGACTCCTCCTTCACAGATACGCAGTATTTT	CAIRQTDSSFTDTQYF
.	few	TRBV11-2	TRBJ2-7	TGTGCCAGCAGCTTAGCCAATACTTACGAGCAGTACTTC	CASSLANTYEQYF